This entry lists 29 T cell receptor beta chains sequenced from one sample in a study of T cells after yellow fever vaccination. In TCRdb, the 5' RACE reads were re-called with MiXCR into one record per CDR3 protein. The sample lists approximately 300,000 distinct CDR3 sequences, approximately 12% occurring once. Sequenced material: CD4+ T cells sorted from PBMCs, taken 45 days after the yellow fever booster vaccination. The receptors here all came from a man aged 25-45 years who received the YFV17D yellow fever vaccine.

This clonotype came up a few times. This chain links TRBV29-1 with TRBJ2-7; D gene ambiguous. CDR3 length: 12 amino acids. Per the germline V gene, CDR1 is SQVTM and CDR2 is ANQGSEA. V lost 7 bases to trimming and J lost 3 bases, with 13 bases between them. The CDR3 DNA sequence: TGCAGCGGACTCCTAGTAGGCTACGAGCAGTACTTC. Its protein is CSGLLVGYEQYF.

This clonotype was seen a handful of times. This rearrangement joins TRBV12-3 or TRBV12-4 to TRBJ1-2; D unclear. CDR3 length: 10 amino acids. Trimming stripped 8 bases from V and 5 bases from J, with 6 bases between. CDR3 sequence reads: CASGEYGYTF. The CDR3 DNA sequence: TGTGCCAGCGGCGAATATGGCTACACCTTC.

This clonotype was observed a few times. The chain recombines TRBV25-1 with TRBJ1-2; 7 bases match TRBD1. This CDR3 has 13 amino acids. Losses at the gene ends were 6 bases for V and 5 bases for J; bases not matched to a gene: 6. Germline assignment: CDR1 MGHDK and CDR2 SYGVNS. The CDR3 region is CASRPGQKYGYTF. The CDR3 DNA is TGTGCCAGCAGACCGGGACAGAAATATGGCTACACCTTC.

The chain recombines TRBV9 with TRBJ2-7; D is possibly TRBD2 (6 bases). V was cut by 3 bases and J by 5 bases, with 18 bases left in between. The CDR3 extends over 15 amino acids. Looked up from germline, CDR1 is SGDLS and CDR2 is YYNGEE. CDR3: CASSAGDRGSHEQYF. DNA for the CDR3: TGTGCCAGCAGCGCGGGGGACCGGGGAAGCCACGAGCAGTACTTC.

The chain employs TRBV12-3 or TRBV12-4 and TRBJ2-1; a weak D match, TRBD2 (6 bases). The CDR3 has 14 residues. V gave up 6 bases and J gave up 0 bases, with 9 bases separating them. CDR3 region: CASRDGSSYNEQFF. The CDR3, as DNA: TGTGCCAGCAGGGACGGGAGCTCCTACAATGAGCAGTTCTTC.

This clonotype was observed a few times. J is TRBJ2-7 and V is TRBV4-2; 8 nucleotides line up with TRBD1. The J segment lost 6 bases and the V segment lost 6 bases, leaving 10 bases of the junction unmatched. CDR1 is LGHNA, CDR2 YNFKEQ, per germline. The CDR3 consists of 14 residues. The CDR3 DNA follows: TGTGCCAGCAGGACAACAGGGGGGCGAAGCGAGCAGTACTTC. It yields the protein CASRTTGGRSEQYF.

Details on this clonotype: Germline and junction disagree at one end, which may indicate a read error. This chain uses TRBV6-5 with TRBJ2-3; TRBD2 matches 7 bases. CDR3 length: 16 amino acids. The V gene's germline CDR1 is MNHEY and CDR2 SVGAGI. CDR3: CDSSYGRWTSTDTQYF. The CDR3 nucleotides are TGTGACAGCAGTTACGGGAGGTGGACCAGCACAGATACGCAGTATTTT.

In its sample, this clonotype was seen a few times. The CDR3 DNA reads as TGTGCCAGCAGTTTGATAGCAGGGCGCACCGGGGAGCTGTTTTTT. Amino acid sequence: CASSLIAGRTGELFF. V usage is TRBV27 and J usage is TRBJ2-2; maybe TRBD1 (5 bases). This CDR3 is built from 15 residues. Trimming pared 3 bases from V and 4 bases from J, leaving 12 bases between. Germline V gene data show CDR1 as MNHEY and CDR2 as SMNVEV (reference sequence).

This clonotype came up a few times. The J gene is TRBJ2-1, the V gene TRBV7-3; D perhaps matches TRBD2 (5 bases). CDR3 length: 16 residues. Germline CDR1 and CDR2: SGHTA and FQGTGA. Trimming removed 8 bases at V and 6 bases at J, with 23 bases between. CDR3 sequence: CASATTGAALRNEQFF. CDR3 bases: TGTGCCAGCGCCACCACCGGAGCGGCCCTGCGCAATGAGCAGTTCTTC.

The gene calls are TRBV6-4 and TRBJ2-2, with D perhaps matching TRBD2 (6 bases). The CDR3 runs 14 residues. The germline V gene encodes CDR1 MRHNA and CDR2 SNTAGT. Trimming pared 6 bases from V and 5 bases from J, leaving 13 bases between. The CDR3 sequence is CASSAEGSTGELFF. CDR3 DNA sequence: TGTGCCAGCAGCGCGGAGGGAAGTACCGGGGAGCTGTTTTTT.

This clonotype was counted a few times. The chain has TRBV20-1 and TRBJ2-1, with D perhaps TRBD2 (6 bases). V gave up 5 bases and J gave up 8 bases, with 16 bases separating them. The CDR3 spans 13 residues. Germline assignment: CDR1 DFQATT and CDR2 SNEGSKA (reference sequence). The CDR3, as DNA: TGCAGTGCTTCCCGGGGACTTAGCGATGAGCAGTTCTTC. This sequence encodes CSASRGLSDEQFF.

The rearrangement links TRBV5-5 to TRBJ1-5, with D uncertain. Trimming pared 0 bases from V and 3 bases from J, leaving 10 bases between. Germline V gene sequence: CDR1 SGHKS, CDR2 YYEKEE (reference sequence). This CDR3 comprises 15 residues. CDR3 loop: CASSLGGSPNQPQHF. The CDR3 bases are TGTGCCAGCAGCTTGGGGGGAAGCCCCAATCAGCCCCAGCATTTT.

This clonotype was counted between two and nine times. The rearrangement links TRBV6-4 to TRBJ2-2; 7 bases are shared with TRBD1. V lost 6 bases to trimming and J lost 4 bases; unmatched junction nucleotides: 5. Germline CDR1 MRHNA, CDR2 SNTAGT. The CDR3 sequence is 14 residues long. CDR3 loop: CASRRAGGTGELFF. The DNA for the CDR3 is TGTGCCAGCAGGAGGGCAGGGGGCACCGGGGAGCTGTTTTTT.

The chain employs TRBV7-2 and TRBJ2-2; D is unclear. Trimming shortened V by 0 bases and J by 0 bases, and 5 bases separated the two germline ends. The CDR3 consists of 15 residues. Germline-derived CDR1 and CDR2 are SGHTA and FQGNSA. This CDR3 reads CASSLAITNTGELFF. DNA of the CDR3: TGTGCCAGCAGCTTAGCTATAACGAACACCGGGGAGCTGTTTTTT.

This sequence joins TRBV5-1 and TRBJ2-3; TRBD2 agrees at 9 bases. J lost 5 bases, V lost 2 bases, and 6 bases had no gene match. Per germline, CDR1 SGHRS and CDR2 YFSETQ. This CDR3 has 15 amino acids. The CDR3 is CASSFNSGGGDTQYF. The CDR3 nucleotides read TGCGCCAGCAGCTTTAATAGCGGGGGAGGAGATACGCAGTATTTT.

The table lists this clonotype with a few counts. The chain joins TRBV2 to TRBJ2-7, with D hard to call. The V end lost 4 bases, the J end lost 0 bases, and 4 bases lay between the germline ends. The CDR3 length is 12 residues. CDR1 and CDR2 (germline): SNHLY, FYNNEI. CDR3 in amino acids: CASSVNSYEQYF. CDR3 bases: TGTGCCAGCAGTGTAAACTCCTACGAGCAGTACTTC.

The chain's CDR3 is CASRLGPPETQYF. The DNA for the CDR3 is TGCGCCAGCCGTCTTGGACCCCCGGAGACCCAGTACTTC. The chain links TRBV5-1 to TRBJ2-5; D call uncertain. This CDR3 spans 13 amino acids. Germline V lookup: CDR1 SGHRS, CDR2 YFSETQ. The ends were cut back, 7 bases at V and 5 bases at J, with 15 bases in the middle.

This clonotype was detected a few times. This rearrangement joins TRBV12-3 or TRBV12-4 to TRBJ1-5, with D perhaps TRBD1 (5 bases). The CDR3 totals 15 residues. Trimming cost V 0 bases and J 4 bases, with 10 bases left between them. The CDR3 DNA follows: TGTGCCAGCAGTTTAGCGCTCTCAGGGAATCAGCCCCAGCATTTT. As protein: CASSLALSGNQPQHF.

This clonotype has only a few counts. The chain carries TRBV6-5 and TRBJ2-7; TRBD1 matches 7 bases. With 5 bases clipped from V and 0 bases from J, the junction kept 7 bases outside the gene matches. There are 15 residues in the CDR3. CDR1 MNHEY and CDR2 SVGAGI come from the germline V gene. The CDR3 DNA sequence: TGTGCCAGCAGTAGACAGGGCCCCCTCTCCTACGAGCAGTACTTC. It yields the protein CASSRQGPLSYEQYF.

This clonotype appeared many times. The chain links TRBV7-2 to TRBJ2-7; 8 bases agree with TRBD2. V shed 5 bases, J shed 7 bases, and the junction held 10 bases outside the gene matches. Germline CDR1 SGHTA, CDR2 FQGNSA. This CDR3 comprises 14 residues. CDR3 coding DNA: TGTGCCAGCAGCCCCGTGGCGGGAGGCCATGAGCAGTACTTC. Its protein is CASSPVAGGHEQYF.

The gene calls are TRBV7-2 and TRBJ1-1; 9 bases fit TRBD1. CDR3 length equals 14 residues. The V gene end was trimmed by 1 base and the J gene end by 4 bases; junction bases not matched to a gene: 1. CDR1 and CDR2 (germline): SGHTA, FQGNSA. The CDR3 here is CASSLGGQGTEAFF. DNA for the CDR3: TGTGCCAGCAGCTTAGGGGGACAGGGCACTGAAGCTTTCTTT.

The chain is built from TRBV9 and TRBJ1-1; no clear D gene. Germline lookup yields CDR1 SGDLS and CDR2 YYNGEE. The V end was cut by 2 bases, the J end by 1 base, with 9 bases between. The CDR3 is 14 amino acids. CDR3 nucleotides: TGTGCCAGCAGCGTCCGCCCTGGGAACACTGAAGCTTTCTTT. This encodes CASSVRPGNTEAFF.

The chain couples TRBV5-1 to TRBJ2-1; 12 nucleotides align to TRBD2. The CDR3 is made up of 15 amino acids. The V segment lost 4 bases and the J segment 7 bases; nucleotides outside the gene matches: 6. Germline V lookup: CDR1 SGHRS, CDR2 YFSETQ. DNA of the CDR3: TGCGCCAGCAGCGTGACTAGCGGGAGCGGGAATGAGCAGTTCTTC. Translated: CASSVTSGSGNEQFF.

This sequence joins TRBV12-3 or TRBV12-4 and TRBJ1-2; tentatively, D is TRBD1 (5 bases). The CDR3 sequence is 14 residues long. V gave up 1 base and J gave up 6 bases, with 12 bases separating them. This chain's CDR3 is CASSLGRGRDGYTF. CDR3 sequence (DNA): TGTGCCAGCAGTTTAGGAAGGGGCAGGGATGGCTACACCTTC.

The chain is built from TRBV11-1 and TRBJ2-1, with D maybe TRBD2 (5 bases). The germline CDR1 and CDR2 sequences are SGHAT and FQDESV (reference sequence). The CDR3 length is 15 residues. Trimming pared 3 bases from V and 9 bases from J, leaving 18 bases between. CDR3 protein: CASSLGPVNGGEQFF. The CDR3 bases are TGTGCCAGCAGCTTGGGCCCCGTCAATGGAGGTGAGCAGTTCTTC.

This chain links TRBV3-1 with TRBJ1-6; D is uncertain. Deletions cut 1 base from V and 7 bases from J, with 8 bases between. Germline assignment: CDR1 LGHDT and CDR2 YNNKEL (reference sequence). The CDR3 is made up of 14 amino acids. CDR3 nucleotides: TGTGCCAGCAGCCAAGTGTCTGGGAATTCACCCCTCCACTTT. This sequence encodes CASSQVSGNSPLHF.

This clonotype was observed many times. V gene TRBV20-1 combines with J gene TRBJ2-5; 8 bases fit TRBD1. Losses at the gene ends were 5 bases for V and 2 bases for J; bases not matched to a gene: 10. The CDR3 is made up of 15 amino acids. Germline CDR1 and CDR2: DFQATT and SNEGSKA (reference sequence). The CDR3 DNA sequence: TGCAGTGCTCATCCAGGACAGGGAATACAAGAGACCCAGTACTTC. It yields the protein CSAHPGQGIQETQYF.

This clonotype has just a few counts. The chain joins TRBV5-1 to TRBJ1-2; D is unclear. There are 16 residues in the CDR3. The germline V gene has CDR1 SGHRS and CDR2 YFSETQ. The V end lost 2 bases, the J end lost 4 bases, and 18 bases lay between the germline ends. CDR3 residues: CASSLSAGTAFYGYTF. The CDR3 bases are TGCGCCAGCAGCTTATCGGCGGGAACAGCTTTCTATGGCTACACCTTC.

This clonotype was recorded a few times. V gene TRBV28 combines with J gene TRBJ2-5; the D is unclear. The V end was cut by 6 bases, the J end by 0 bases, with 14 bases between. The CDR3 is made up of 15 amino acids. The germline gives CDR1 MDHEN, CDR2 SYDVKM. CDR3 bases: TGTGCCAGCAGCCACCAAGGCACAGACCAAGAGACCCAGTACTTC. Protein sequence: CASSHQGTDQETQYF. The whole variable domain, remainder taken from reference TRBV28 and TRBJ2-5, is DVKVTQSSRYLVKRTGEKVFLECVQDMDHENMFWYRQDPGLGLRLIYFSYDVKMKEKGDIPEGYSVSREKKERFSLILESASTNQTSMYLCASSHQGTDQETQYFGPGTRLLVL.